A single sample gave rise to the 23 T cell receptor beta chains below, sequenced in a study of blood T cells in healthy people across ages. A sample-barcoded 5' primer and a J-beta primer mix were used in a second PCR of roughly 6 to 11 cycles. TCRdb re-derived calls from the 5' RACE reads in MiXCR, one entry per CDR3 protein. Seen here are about 580,000 distinct CDR3 sequences, around half observed once, and the top ten hold just under 25%. What was sequenced was blood. The receptors were gathered from a man older than 75 in good health.

The chain joins TRBV5-1 to TRBJ2-5, with D possibly matching TRBD1 (6 bases). The CDR3 has 15 amino acids. Trimming cost V 1 base and J 13 bases, with 23 bases left between them. Germline V lookup: CDR1 SGHRS, CDR2 YFSETQ. The CDR3 is CASSLRGIKGDERYF. CDR3 in DNA: TGCGCCAGCAGCTTGAGAGGGATTAAGGGGGATGAGCGGTACTTC.

This clonotype was found a few times. The genes are TRBV14 and TRBJ2-1; TRBD2 agrees at 9 bases. The trim removed 4 bases at V and 8 bases at J, leaving 6 bases unmatched. Germline CDR1 reads SGHDN; CDR2 reads FVKESK. The CDR3 covers 14 residues. The CDR3, as DNA: TGTGCCAGCAGCCGTAGCTTAGCGGGAGATGAGCAGTTCTTC. Protein sequence: CASSRSLAGDEQFF.

The table lists this clonotype with a count of one. The chain recombines TRBV5-8 with TRBJ2-3, with D possibly being TRBD2 (5 bases). CDR3 size: 16 residues. Germline V gene data show CDR1 as SGHTS and CDR2 as YDEGEE. V lost 0 bases and J lost 2, with 13 bases in between. The chain's CDR3 is CASSLVRLALTDTQYF. The DNA of the CDR3 is TGTGCCAGCAGCTTGGTCCGGCTAGCTCTCACAGATACGCAGTATTTT.

V gene TRBV29-1 combines with J gene TRBJ1-4, with TRBD1 matching over 7 bases. The V gene's germline CDR1 is SQVTM and CDR2 ANQGSEA. The CDR3 consists of 14 residues. The V segment lost 5 bases and the J segment 8 bases; nucleotides outside the gene matches: 11. CDR3 sequence: CSVRTTGRSEKLFF. The DNA for the CDR3 is TGCAGCGTTAGAACGACAGGGCGGAGCGAAAAACTGTTTTTT. Together with reference TRBV29-1 and TRBJ1-4, the CDR3 gives the full variable domain: SAVISQKPSRDICQRGTSLTIQCQVDSQVTMMFWYRQQPGQSLTLIATANQGSEATYESGFVIDKFPISRPNLTFSTLTVSNMSPEDSSIYLCSVRTTGRSEKLFFGSGTQLSVL.

V usage is TRBV10-2 and J usage is TRBJ2-1; 9 positions agree with TRBD1. J was trimmed by 2 bases and V by 6 bases; bases with no gene match: 2. The CDR3 loop spans 14 amino acids. Germline V lookup: CDR1 WSHSY, CDR2 SAAADI. The CDR3 sequence: CASRGQGTYNEQFF. Here the CDR3 DNA reads TGCGCCAGCAGGGGACAGGGAACCTACAATGAGCAGTTCTTC.

This clonotype was picked up a small number of times. The chain is built from TRBV9 and TRBJ2-3, with no clear D. Germline V gene data show CDR1 as SGDLS and CDR2 as YYNGEE. The CDR3 spans 13 residues. Trimming pared 4 bases from V and 5 bases from J, leaving 11 bases between. This CDR3 is CASSTQNGDTQYF. DNA for the CDR3: TGTGCCAGCAGCACCCAAAACGGAGATACGCAGTATTTT.

J is TRBJ1-4 and V is TRBV28, with 7 bases fitting TRBD1. V gave up 8 bases and J gave up 3 bases; unmatched junction bases: 3. The CDR3 has 13 amino acids. Germline CDR1 and CDR2: MDHEN and SYDVKM. Here the CDR3 reads CASGGQSNEKLFF. DNA of the CDR3: TGTGCCAGCGGGGGACAGTCTAATGAAAAACTGTTTTTT.

The table lists this clonotype with a few counts. Germline and junction disagree at one end, which may indicate a read error. The chain employs TRBV10-3 and TRBJ2-5; the D is unclear. The CDR3 consists of 12 residues. Germline loops: CDR1 ENHRY, CDR2 SYGVKD. The CDR3 coding sequence is TGTGCCACCAAGCCGGACCAGGAGACCCAGTACTTC. This encodes CATKPDQETQYF.

This clonotype was seen a handful of times. The chain uses TRBV6-6 and TRBJ1-3; possibly TRBD1 for D (5 bases). The length of the CDR3 is 15 residues. V lost 5 bases to trimming and J lost 0 bases, with 11 bases between them. CDR1 MNHNY and CDR2 SVGAGI come from the germline V gene (reference sequence). The CDR3 loop reads CASSLGQGSGNTIYF. The CDR3 nucleotides are TGTGCCAGCAGTCTGGGGCAAGGCTCTGGAAACACCATATATTTT.

The genes are TRBV5-1 and TRBJ2-3, with a weak D call TRBD1 (7 bases). The V end lost 5 bases, the J end lost 3 bases, and 16 bases lay between the germline ends. This CDR3 is 15 amino acids long. Germline CDR1 SGHRS, CDR2 YFSETQ. CDR3 sequence reads: CASRPAGGWTDTQYF. The CDR3 DNA reads TGCGCCAGCAGACCTGCAGGGGGGTGGACAGATACGCAGTATTTT.

This clonotype has just a few counts. The junction differs from germline at one of its ends, possibly a read error. The rearrangement joins TRBV30 to TRBJ2-4; D may be TRBD2 (6 bases). The J call is uncertain, as TRBJ2-7 better fits the DNA end. Germline V lookup: CDR1 GTSNPN, CDR2 SVGIG (reference sequence). The CDR3 length is 13 residues. The CDR3 coding sequence is TGTGCTAAAAGGGACTCTCCCTCCCACGAGCAGTACTTC. It yields the protein CAKRDSPSHEQYF.

V gene TRBV20-1 combines with J gene TRBJ2-1; D is undetermined. Trimming removed 6 bases at V and 4 bases at J, with 25 bases between. CDR3 length: 17 amino acids. Germline V lookup: CDR1 DFQATT, CDR2 SNEGSKA (reference sequence). As DNA, the CDR3 is TGCAGTGCCGACTTAACCGCTTTAACCTCTAAATACAATGAGCAGTTCTTC. This translates into CSADLTALTSKYNEQFF.

This clonotype has just one count. The chain uses TRBV19 and TRBJ2-1, with D perhaps TRBD1 or TRBD2 (5 bases each). This CDR3 spans 15 amino acids. Trimming stripped 5 bases from V and 6 bases from J, with 17 bases between. In germline, CDR1 is LNHDA, CDR2 SQIVND (reference sequence). CDR3 in DNA: TGTGCCAGTAGTGCGAACCCCGGGGCGCCCAATGAGCAGTTCTTC. Translation: CASSANPGAPNEQFF. Drawing the rest from reference TRBV19 and TRBJ2-1, the complete variable domain is DGGITQSPKYLFRKEGQNVTLSCEQNLNHDAMYWYRQDPGQGLRLIYYSQIVNDFQKGDIAEGYSVSREKKESFPLTVTSAQKNPTAFYLCASSANPGAPNEQFFGPGTRLTVL.

This clonotype occurred a few times. The chain links TRBV4-2 to TRBJ2-5; 7 nucleotides agree with TRBD2. The J call may be mistaken, given a closer DNA end match to TRBJ2-7. The germline V gene encodes CDR1 LGHNA and CDR2 YNFKEQ. This CDR3 region has 17 residues. CDR3 protein: CASSQVSGGSNPYEQYF. CDR3 nucleotides: TGTGCCAGCAGCCAAGTCAGTGGCGGGAGCAATCCATACGAGCAGTACTTC.

The chain joins TRBV6-5 to TRBJ1-3, with TRBD1 identical over 7 bases. The CDR3 runs 18 residues. The germline gives CDR1 MNHEY, CDR2 SVGAGI. V dropped 0 bases and J dropped 0; count of bases not matched to a gene: 8. The CDR3 loop reads CASSYSRGPGRSGNTIYF. The CDR3 DNA follows: TGTGCCAGCAGTTACTCGAGGGGGCCGGGCCGCTCTGGAAACACCATATATTTT.

The V gene is TRBV3-1, the J gene TRBJ2-7, with 8 bases matching TRBD2. The CDR3 runs to 15 residues. Germline V gene data show CDR1 as LGHDT and CDR2 as YNNKEL (reference sequence). V lost 0 bases, J lost 4 bases, and 5 bases stayed unmatched. The CDR3 DNA reads TGTGCCAGCAGCCAAGATGAGGGACTAGGTTACGAGCAGTACTTC. It is translated as CASSQDEGLGYEQYF.

This clonotype was counted between two and nine times. The chain combines TRBV7-2 with TRBJ1-2, with a tentative D call TRBD1 (6 bases). Trimming cost V 3 bases and J 0 bases, with 14 bases left between them. The germline V gene encodes CDR1 SGHTA and CDR2 FQGNSA. The CDR3 extends over 16 amino acids. The DNA of the CDR3 is TGTGCCAGCAGCTTTACCCGGGACACTGCTAACTATGGCTACACCTTC. Translating gives CASSFTRDTANYGYTF.

The sample holds one count of this clonotype. The chain uses TRBV6-1 and TRBJ2-3; 10 nucleotides align to TRBD1. The CDR3 covers 18 residues. Germline CDR1 reads MNHNS; CDR2 reads SASEGT. J gave up 2 bases and V 0 bases, and 8 bases lay outside the gene matches. The CDR3 region is CASSEARRQGAFTDTQYF. CDR3 coding DNA: TGTGCCAGCAGTGAAGCGAGGAGACAGGGGGCATTCACAGATACGCAGTATTTT.

There are a few counts of this clonotype. The chain uses TRBV7-8 and TRBJ2-7; D not certain. The germline gives CDR1 SGHVS, CDR2 FQNEAQ. The CDR3 loop spans 13 amino acids. V was pared by 1 base and J by 3 bases, with 7 bases between. The CDR3 protein is CASSLVAVYEQYF. CDR3 nucleotide sequence: TGTGCCAGCAGCTTAGTGGCCGTCTACGAGCAGTACTTC.

The chain is built from TRBV29-1 and TRBJ2-1, with D possibly being TRBD1 (6 bases). Looked up from germline, CDR1 is SQVTM and CDR2 is ANQGSEA. The CDR3 is 16 amino acids. V was cut by 4 bases and J by 6 bases, with 22 bases left in between. In DNA, the CDR3 is TGCAGCGTTGTTATCCCAGGGGCTTGCGAGTTCAATGAGCAGTTCTTC. Amino acid sequence: CSVVIPGACEFNEQFF.

This clonotype appeared a few times. The rearrangement uses TRBV5-1 and TRBJ2-4; D ambiguous. With 2 bases removed from V and 1 base from J, the gap between germline ends came to 13 bases. The CDR3 covers 16 residues. Germline lookup yields CDR1 SGHRS and CDR2 YFSETQ. CDR3 nucleotide sequence: TGCGCCAGCAGCTTCGGGCGCCCAGATGCCAAAAACATTCAGTACTTC. Encoded protein: CASSFGRPDAKNIQYF.

The chain links TRBV21-1 to TRBJ1-2; TRBD1, the table's D call, was not compared with the DNA. TRBV21-1 is deemed a pseudogene. The CDR3 consists of 17 residues. This chain's CDR3 is CASSNPVQGRVWYGYTF. The CDR3 nucleotides are TGTGCCAGCAGCAATCCCGTCCAGGGGCGTGTGTGGTATGGCTACACCTTC.

The chain joins TRBV7-2 to TRBJ2-1; D unclear. The V end lost 1 base, the J end lost 5 bases, and 6 bases lay between the germline ends. Germline values: CDR1 SGHTA, CDR2 FQGNSA. The length of the CDR3 is 13 residues. For the CDR3, the DNA is TGTGCCAGCAGCTTAGACAGCCACAATGAGCAGTTCTTC. It yields the protein CASSLDSHNEQFF.